This record covers a single TCR beta chain. Its antigen is not identified. This sample is part of a study of T cell responses to AZD1222 COVID-19 vaccine. Study-wide background: Pooled together were second doses at about 4 or about 12 weeks. Study-level results: Only a handful of AZD1222 recipients, more than 5 in all, had baseline seropositivity.

Germline values: CDR1 LNHDA, CDR2 SQIVND (reference sequence). This CDR3 spans 14 amino acids. The V gene lost 6 bases and the J gene lost 0 bases, with 11 bases spanning the gap. Here immunoSEQ multiplex PCR was the method, and the copy in TCRdb shows in-frame clones only, minus some. In the table there are just under 100,000 clones, over 75% of which are singletons. The receptor's source is an adult in good health. Sequenced material: peripheral blood, taken on day 0 of AZD1222 vaccination. The chain recombines TRBV19 with TRBJ1-1, with D tentatively TRBD1 (6 bases). The CDR3 is CASRQQGMNTEAFF. The CDR3 DNA reads TGTGCCAGTAGGCAACAGGGTATGAACACTGAAGCTTTCTTT.